This T cell receptor beta chain is drawn from a study of T cell repertoires in cytomegalovirus infection. Study details: As its CMV epitopes, the study selected recently identified HLA-C-restricted and well-studied HLA-B-restricted targets. The study, taken as a whole, reports: What dominated the ex vivo response were HLA-C-restricted CMV-specific TCR beta clonotypes.

Turning to this clonotype: The antigen is not known.

CDR3 length equals 16 residues. Germline CDR1 MNHEY, CDR2 SMNVEV (reference sequence). After removal of 4 bases from V and 1 base from J, the junction contained 3 bases not matched to a gene. MiXCR, applied by TCRdb to the reads, yields one record per CDR3 protein. This table holds about 89,000 distinct CDR3 sequences, around 28% found once. The V gene is TRBV27, the J gene TRBJ1-6; 8 bases line up with TRBD1. Here the sequenced sample was CD8+ T cells from cultured PBMCs, taken from culture after CMV antigen stimulation. The receptor's source is a human donor in good health (CMV status not recorded). Some clones in this sample may be carry-over from other donors' samples. CDR3 sequence (DNA): TGTGCCAGCAGTTCCGGACAGGGATCCTATAATTCACCCCTCCACTTT. The encoded protein is CASSSGQGSYNSPLHF.